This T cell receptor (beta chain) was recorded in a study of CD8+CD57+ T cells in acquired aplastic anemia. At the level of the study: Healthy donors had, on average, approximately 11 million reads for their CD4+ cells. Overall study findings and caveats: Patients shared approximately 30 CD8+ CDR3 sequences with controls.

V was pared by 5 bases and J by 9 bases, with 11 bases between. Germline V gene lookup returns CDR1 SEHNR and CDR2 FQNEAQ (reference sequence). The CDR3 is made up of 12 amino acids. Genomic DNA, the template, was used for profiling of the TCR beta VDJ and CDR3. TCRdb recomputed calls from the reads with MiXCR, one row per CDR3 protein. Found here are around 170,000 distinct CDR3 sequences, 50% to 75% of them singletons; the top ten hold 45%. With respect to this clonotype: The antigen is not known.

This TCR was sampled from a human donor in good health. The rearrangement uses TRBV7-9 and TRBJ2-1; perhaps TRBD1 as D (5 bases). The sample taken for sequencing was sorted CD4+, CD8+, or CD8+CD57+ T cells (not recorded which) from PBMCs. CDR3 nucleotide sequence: TGTGCCAGCAGCCAGGGATGGGGTGAGCAGTTCTTC. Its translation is CASSQGWGEQFF.